Each of the 7 T cell receptor beta chains below was sequenced from the same sample in a study of blood T cells in healthy people across ages. Primed by a sample-barcoded 5' primer and a J-beta primer mix, a second PCR proceeded for about 7 to 11 cycles. TCRdb processed the 5' RACE reads anew with MiXCR; each CDR3 protein has one entry. This sample carries hundreds of thousands of distinct CDR3 sequences, 45% to 50% of them seen once, and the ten largest clones take under 35%. The sample was blood. The receptors here all came from a woman aged 55-75 years in good health.

This chain links TRBV12-3 or TRBV12-4 with TRBJ2-5, with unresolved D. Deletions cut 3 bases from V and 5 bases from J, with 13 bases between. The CDR3 covers 14 residues. The CDR3 DNA reads TGTGCCAGCAGTTTGTTCAATAGGGTTGAGACCCAGTACTTC. Protein: CASSLFNRVETQYF.

CDR3 coding DNA: TGTGCCAGCAGCCAAGAAGTCTACGACAGGGCGTACGAGCAGTACTTC. Protein product: CASSQEVYDRAYEQYF. The genes are TRBV4-2 and TRBJ2-4; TRBD1 aligns across 7 bases. The J call may be in error: the DNA end matches TRBJ2-7 better. Per germline, CDR1 LGHNA and CDR2 YNFKEQ. The CDR3 has 16 residues.

The CDR3 spells CASSLVLGGETQYF. The CDR3 DNA follows: TGTGCCAGCAGCTTAGTGCTGGGGGGAGAGACCCAGTACTTC. This chain connects TRBV7-2 to TRBJ2-5, with D perhaps matching TRBD2 (6 bases). The germline gives CDR1 SGHTA, CDR2 FQGNSA. This CDR3 region has 14 residues. V gave up 1 base and J gave up 4 bases, with 10 bases separating them.

The chain recombines TRBV5-1 with TRBJ2-3, with D uncertain. The CDR3 sequence is 15 residues long. Trimming took off 0 bases at V and 4 bases at J, with 12 bases between the two ends. Germline lookup yields CDR1 SGHRS and CDR2 YFSETQ. CDR3 DNA sequence: TGCGCCAGCAGCTTGGGTACCCAATCAGCAGATACGCAGTATTTT. As protein: CASSLGTQSADTQYF.

This clonotype was recorded only once. The chain links TRBV18 to TRBJ2-1; TRBD2 aligns across 13 bases. The CDR3 extends over 19 amino acids. After removal of 3 bases from V and 0 bases from J, the junction contained 8 bases not matched to a gene. Germline CDR1 is KGHSH and CDR2 is LQKENI. CDR3 sequence (DNA): TGTGCCAGCTCACCCCGACTAGCGGGAGGCGTAAGCTCCTACAATGAGCAGTTCTTC. Translated, it gives CASSPRLAGGVSSYNEQFF. Complete variable domain (other parts from reference TRBV18 and TRBJ2-1): NAGVMQNPRHLVRRRGQEARLRCSPMKGHSHVYWYRQLPEEGLKFMVYLQKENIIDESGMPKERFSAEFPKEGPSILRIQQVVRGDSAAYFCASSPRLAGGVSSYNEQFFGPGTRLTVL.

J is TRBJ2-5 and V is TRBV28, with D maybe TRBD2 (5 bases). CDR3 length: 16 amino acids. Germline V gene data show CDR1 as MDHEN and CDR2 as SYDVKM. With 2 bases removed from V and 5 bases from J, the gap between germline ends came to 18 bases. The CDR3 region is CASSLISRAQRETQYF. The CDR3 nucleotides are TGTGCCAGCAGTTTAATATCGAGGGCCCAGAGGGAGACCCAGTACTTC.

This clonotype was counted a few times. The rearrangement uses TRBV29-1 and TRBJ2-5; D may correspond to TRBD1 or TRBD2 (5 bases each). Germline V CDR1 and CDR2: SQVTM, ANQGSEA. The length of the CDR3 is 13 residues. Deletions cut 6 bases from V and 5 bases from J, with 16 bases between. The CDR3 coding sequence is TGCAGCGTGGTACAATCTGGGACGGAGACCCAGTACTTC. Translating gives CSVVQSGTETQYF.